This TCR beta chain is drawn from a study of T cell responses to AZD1222 COVID-19 vaccine (dated by TCRdb to the early 2020s). Regarding the complete study: AZD1222 recipients with second doses at about 4 weeks or about 12 weeks were pooled, because spike-specific TCR depth and breadth did not differ between schedules. TCR sequencing was performed for some 250 trial participants, of whom about 210 were given two doses of AZD1222 and around 25 were given two doses of MenACWY control vaccine. Trial participants were enrolled by age into 18-55, 56-69 and 70-plus year subgroups, with roughly 160, 29 and 62 TCR-sequenced participants respectively.

From the germline V gene (reference sequence), CDR1 is LNHNV and CDR2 is YYDKDF. From cysteine to phenylalanine, the CDR3 is 13 amino acids long. The CDR3 DNA has 39 bases and is translated from base 1. The V end loses 5 bases and the J end loses 7 bases, and a stretch of 9 bases separates them. The CDR3 regions of human TCRbeta chains were analyzed by immunosequencing. Processing in the source paper ran as follows. Repertoire TCRs were matched against a reference library of SARS-CoV-2-specific TCRs generated with the MIRA antigen-specificity platform. Breadth was defined as the fraction of unique TCRs that were SARS-CoV-2-associated. Depth was defined as the fraction of total T cells that were SARS-CoV-2-associated. Each spike-specific TCR was assigned to its reactive spike region and to a CD4 or CD8 class using the MIRA data. Log10-transformed breadth and depth values were compared by one-way ANOVA with Sidak's multiple comparisons tests. TCRdb took over this immuneACCESS table, retaining in-frame rearrangements with V and J assigned. Such tables are incomplete; in checked studies, under half of the missing clones stem from an unresolved V gene, and the remainder is unexplained. V, J and clone size are taken as reported in that table, and D and trimming were inferred from the DNA itself. The sample contains approximately 100,000 clones, around 90% of them found a single time. Clones ranked in the top ten supply 4.8% of the sample.

The full study reports these points: The whole spike protein was spanned by vaccine-associated CD4 TCRs, and dominant responses were seen in regions 160-218 and 743-854. Participants were mostly white British and included more females than males, and it was suggested by the authors that clonal diversity may have been underestimated. A significant rise in spike-specific TCR breadth and depth was observed after two AZD1222 doses relative to day 0 and relative to MenACWY recipients. Epitopes outside the regions mutated in the B.1.351 and B.1.1.7 variants were reportedly recognized by nearly half of the unique spike-specific TCRs. The 56-69-year group was small, and its depth increase did not reach significance, likely because of low power. Because no day 14 peak-response samples were available, the repertoires could be characterized only after the peak T cell response. Conclusions about previously exposed vaccinees were limited because only a handful of AZD1222 recipients were SARS-CoV-2 seropositive at baseline.

Remarks on this clone: Which antigen it targets is not known. Per-base quality was not reported, and no clone a single base away is much larger than it.

What the time point label conveys for this sample: baseline before first vaccination. Vaccinee samples were obtained from the UK trials COV001 and COV002, which included a single-blind randomized controlled phase 2/3 trial of AZD1222 (ChAdOx1 nCoV-19) in healthy adults. For TCRbeta chain sequencing, PBMC samples were collected from trial participants at day 0 and at day 28 after the second dose. In this chain, TRBV15 is recombined with TRBJ1-6; the D gene is perhaps TRBD1, on 5 matching bases. The sample in question was peripheral blood, obtained on day 0 of AZD1222 vaccination. The sequence was collected from an adult in good health. The nucleotide sequence reads as follows: TGTGCCACCAGCCTGGGGGGAAATTCACCCCTCCACTTT. Translated, it gives CATSLGGNSPLHF. The full variable domain, with segments outside the CDR3 supplied by the reference TRBV15 and TRBJ1-6 proteins, appears as DAMVIQNPRYQVTQFGKPVTLSCSQTLNHNVMYWYQQKSSQAPKLLFHYYDKDFNNEADTPDNFQSRRPNTSFCFLDIRSPGLGDTAMYLCATSLGGNSPLHFGNGTRLTVT.